This T cell receptor (beta chain) came from a study of T cell changes during pregnancy in multiple sclerosis. The germline V gene encodes CDR1 SGDLS and CDR2 YYNGEE. CDR3 size: 15 residues. V was clipped by 0 bases and J by 1 base, with 10 bases between them. Produced via immunoSEQ multiplex PCR; TCRdb's table is partial and in-frame only. This table has roughly 20,000 clones, approximately 90% appearing once. The clonotype was recovered from a female donor with multiple sclerosis, enrolled in a pregnancy study. The chain recombines TRBV9 with TRBJ1-1; unclear D gene. The sequencing used CD4+ T cells from peripheral blood mononuclear cells, collected in the third trimester of pregnancy. CDR3 residues: CASSVAEVRNTEAFF. CDR3 coding DNA: TGTGCCAGCAGCGTAGCCGAGGTAAGGAACACTGAAGCTTTCTTT.